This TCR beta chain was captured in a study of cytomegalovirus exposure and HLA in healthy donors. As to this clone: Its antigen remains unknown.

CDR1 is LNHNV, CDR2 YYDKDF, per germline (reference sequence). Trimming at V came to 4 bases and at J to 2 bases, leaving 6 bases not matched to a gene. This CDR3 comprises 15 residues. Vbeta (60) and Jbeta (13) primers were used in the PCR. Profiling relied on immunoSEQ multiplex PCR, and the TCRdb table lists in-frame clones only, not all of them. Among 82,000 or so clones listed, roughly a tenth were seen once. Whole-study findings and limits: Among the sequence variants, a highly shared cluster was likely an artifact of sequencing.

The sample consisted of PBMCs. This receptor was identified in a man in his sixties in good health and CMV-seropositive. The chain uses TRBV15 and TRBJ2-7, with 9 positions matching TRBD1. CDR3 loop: CATSTGTGTTYEQYF. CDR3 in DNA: TGTGCCACCAGCACCGGGACAGGGACTACCTACGAGCAGTACTTC.